This T cell receptor beta chain stems from a study of chemoradiotherapy in HPV16-positive cancers. Study-level findings and limits: Candidate HPV-specific clones and E7-related TCR motifs grew in tumor during treatment.

Repertoires were generated with immunoSEQ multiplex PCR, while TCRdb's copy carries only in-frame clones and drops some. The sample consists of about 8,800 clones, roughly 71% of them appearing once. This clone was counted only a few times. Its target is not known. Germline V gives CDR1 MNHEY, CDR2 SVGAGI. V gave up 7 bases and J gave up 4 bases, with 17 bases separating them. This CDR3 is 15 amino acids long. Samples were taken several times over chemoradiotherapy. This receptor was identified in a human donor with HPV-associated anogenital cancer. The rearrangement joins TRBV6-5 to TRBJ1-3, with D possibly matching TRBD1 (6 bases). Material: tumor tissue, obtained from a patient who underwent chemoradiotherapy. CDR3 sequence: CASKSRGRKGNTIYF. The CDR3 DNA follows: TGTGCCAGCAAGTCACGGGGGCGTAAGGGAAACACCATATATTTT.